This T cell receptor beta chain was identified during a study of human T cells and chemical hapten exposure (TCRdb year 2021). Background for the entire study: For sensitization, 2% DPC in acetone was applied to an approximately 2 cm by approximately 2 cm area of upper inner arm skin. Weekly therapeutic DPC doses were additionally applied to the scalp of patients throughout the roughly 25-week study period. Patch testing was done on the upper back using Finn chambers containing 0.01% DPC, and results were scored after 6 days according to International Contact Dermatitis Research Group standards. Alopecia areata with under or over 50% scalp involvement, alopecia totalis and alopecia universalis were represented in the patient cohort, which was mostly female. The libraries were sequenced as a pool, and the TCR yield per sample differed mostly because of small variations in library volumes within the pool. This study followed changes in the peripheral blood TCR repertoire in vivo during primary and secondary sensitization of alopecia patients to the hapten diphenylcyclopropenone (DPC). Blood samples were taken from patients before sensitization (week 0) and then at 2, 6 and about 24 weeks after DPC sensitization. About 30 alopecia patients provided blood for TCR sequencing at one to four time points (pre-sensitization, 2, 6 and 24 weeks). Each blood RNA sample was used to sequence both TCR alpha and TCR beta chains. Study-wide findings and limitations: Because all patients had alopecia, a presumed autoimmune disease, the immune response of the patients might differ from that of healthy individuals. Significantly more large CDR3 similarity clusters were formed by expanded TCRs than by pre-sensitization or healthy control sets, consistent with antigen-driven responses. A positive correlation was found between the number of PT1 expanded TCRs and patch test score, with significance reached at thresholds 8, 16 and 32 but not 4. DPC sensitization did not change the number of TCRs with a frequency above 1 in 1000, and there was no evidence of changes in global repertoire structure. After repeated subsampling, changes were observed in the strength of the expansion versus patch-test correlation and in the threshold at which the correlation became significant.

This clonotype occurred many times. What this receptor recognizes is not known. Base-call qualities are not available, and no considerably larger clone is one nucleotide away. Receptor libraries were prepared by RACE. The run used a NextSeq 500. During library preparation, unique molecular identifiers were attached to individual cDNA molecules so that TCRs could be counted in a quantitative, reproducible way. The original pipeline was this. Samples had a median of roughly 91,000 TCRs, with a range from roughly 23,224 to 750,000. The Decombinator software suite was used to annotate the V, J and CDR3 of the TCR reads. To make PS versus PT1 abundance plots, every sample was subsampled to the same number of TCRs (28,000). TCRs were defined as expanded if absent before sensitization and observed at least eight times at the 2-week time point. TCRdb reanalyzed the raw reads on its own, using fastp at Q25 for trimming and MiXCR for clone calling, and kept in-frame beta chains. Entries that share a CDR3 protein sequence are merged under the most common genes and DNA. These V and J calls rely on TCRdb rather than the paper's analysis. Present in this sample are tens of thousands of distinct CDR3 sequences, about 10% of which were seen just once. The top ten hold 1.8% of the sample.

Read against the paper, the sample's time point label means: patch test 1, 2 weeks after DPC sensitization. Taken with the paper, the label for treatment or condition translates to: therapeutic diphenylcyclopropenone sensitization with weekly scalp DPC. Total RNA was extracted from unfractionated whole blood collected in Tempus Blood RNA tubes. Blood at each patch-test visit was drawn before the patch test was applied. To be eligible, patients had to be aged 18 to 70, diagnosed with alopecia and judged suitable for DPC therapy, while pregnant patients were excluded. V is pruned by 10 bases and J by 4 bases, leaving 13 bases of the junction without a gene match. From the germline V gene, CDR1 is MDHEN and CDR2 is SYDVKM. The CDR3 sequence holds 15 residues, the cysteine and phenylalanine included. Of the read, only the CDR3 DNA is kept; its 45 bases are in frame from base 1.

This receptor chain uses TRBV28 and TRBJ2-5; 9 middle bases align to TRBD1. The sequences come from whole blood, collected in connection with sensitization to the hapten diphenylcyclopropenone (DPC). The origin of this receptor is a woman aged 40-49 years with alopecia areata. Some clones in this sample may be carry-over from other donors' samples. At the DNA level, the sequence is TGTGCCACCTACCTCCGGGGGACAGGGACAGAGACCCAGTACTTC. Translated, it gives CATYLRGTGTETQYF.